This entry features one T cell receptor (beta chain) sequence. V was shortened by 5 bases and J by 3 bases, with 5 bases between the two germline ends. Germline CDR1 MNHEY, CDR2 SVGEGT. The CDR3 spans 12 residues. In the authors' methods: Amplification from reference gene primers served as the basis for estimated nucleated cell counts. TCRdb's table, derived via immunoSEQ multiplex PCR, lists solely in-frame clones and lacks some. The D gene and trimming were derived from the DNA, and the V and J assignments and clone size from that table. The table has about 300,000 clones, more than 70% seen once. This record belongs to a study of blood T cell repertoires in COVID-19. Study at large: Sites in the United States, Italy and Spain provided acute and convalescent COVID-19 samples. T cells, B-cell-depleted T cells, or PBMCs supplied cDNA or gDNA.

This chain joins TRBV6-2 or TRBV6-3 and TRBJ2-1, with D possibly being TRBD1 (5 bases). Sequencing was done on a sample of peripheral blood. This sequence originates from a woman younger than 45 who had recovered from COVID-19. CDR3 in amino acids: CASSQGYNEQFF. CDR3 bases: TGTGCCAGCAGTCAGGGCTACAATGAGCAGTTCTTC.